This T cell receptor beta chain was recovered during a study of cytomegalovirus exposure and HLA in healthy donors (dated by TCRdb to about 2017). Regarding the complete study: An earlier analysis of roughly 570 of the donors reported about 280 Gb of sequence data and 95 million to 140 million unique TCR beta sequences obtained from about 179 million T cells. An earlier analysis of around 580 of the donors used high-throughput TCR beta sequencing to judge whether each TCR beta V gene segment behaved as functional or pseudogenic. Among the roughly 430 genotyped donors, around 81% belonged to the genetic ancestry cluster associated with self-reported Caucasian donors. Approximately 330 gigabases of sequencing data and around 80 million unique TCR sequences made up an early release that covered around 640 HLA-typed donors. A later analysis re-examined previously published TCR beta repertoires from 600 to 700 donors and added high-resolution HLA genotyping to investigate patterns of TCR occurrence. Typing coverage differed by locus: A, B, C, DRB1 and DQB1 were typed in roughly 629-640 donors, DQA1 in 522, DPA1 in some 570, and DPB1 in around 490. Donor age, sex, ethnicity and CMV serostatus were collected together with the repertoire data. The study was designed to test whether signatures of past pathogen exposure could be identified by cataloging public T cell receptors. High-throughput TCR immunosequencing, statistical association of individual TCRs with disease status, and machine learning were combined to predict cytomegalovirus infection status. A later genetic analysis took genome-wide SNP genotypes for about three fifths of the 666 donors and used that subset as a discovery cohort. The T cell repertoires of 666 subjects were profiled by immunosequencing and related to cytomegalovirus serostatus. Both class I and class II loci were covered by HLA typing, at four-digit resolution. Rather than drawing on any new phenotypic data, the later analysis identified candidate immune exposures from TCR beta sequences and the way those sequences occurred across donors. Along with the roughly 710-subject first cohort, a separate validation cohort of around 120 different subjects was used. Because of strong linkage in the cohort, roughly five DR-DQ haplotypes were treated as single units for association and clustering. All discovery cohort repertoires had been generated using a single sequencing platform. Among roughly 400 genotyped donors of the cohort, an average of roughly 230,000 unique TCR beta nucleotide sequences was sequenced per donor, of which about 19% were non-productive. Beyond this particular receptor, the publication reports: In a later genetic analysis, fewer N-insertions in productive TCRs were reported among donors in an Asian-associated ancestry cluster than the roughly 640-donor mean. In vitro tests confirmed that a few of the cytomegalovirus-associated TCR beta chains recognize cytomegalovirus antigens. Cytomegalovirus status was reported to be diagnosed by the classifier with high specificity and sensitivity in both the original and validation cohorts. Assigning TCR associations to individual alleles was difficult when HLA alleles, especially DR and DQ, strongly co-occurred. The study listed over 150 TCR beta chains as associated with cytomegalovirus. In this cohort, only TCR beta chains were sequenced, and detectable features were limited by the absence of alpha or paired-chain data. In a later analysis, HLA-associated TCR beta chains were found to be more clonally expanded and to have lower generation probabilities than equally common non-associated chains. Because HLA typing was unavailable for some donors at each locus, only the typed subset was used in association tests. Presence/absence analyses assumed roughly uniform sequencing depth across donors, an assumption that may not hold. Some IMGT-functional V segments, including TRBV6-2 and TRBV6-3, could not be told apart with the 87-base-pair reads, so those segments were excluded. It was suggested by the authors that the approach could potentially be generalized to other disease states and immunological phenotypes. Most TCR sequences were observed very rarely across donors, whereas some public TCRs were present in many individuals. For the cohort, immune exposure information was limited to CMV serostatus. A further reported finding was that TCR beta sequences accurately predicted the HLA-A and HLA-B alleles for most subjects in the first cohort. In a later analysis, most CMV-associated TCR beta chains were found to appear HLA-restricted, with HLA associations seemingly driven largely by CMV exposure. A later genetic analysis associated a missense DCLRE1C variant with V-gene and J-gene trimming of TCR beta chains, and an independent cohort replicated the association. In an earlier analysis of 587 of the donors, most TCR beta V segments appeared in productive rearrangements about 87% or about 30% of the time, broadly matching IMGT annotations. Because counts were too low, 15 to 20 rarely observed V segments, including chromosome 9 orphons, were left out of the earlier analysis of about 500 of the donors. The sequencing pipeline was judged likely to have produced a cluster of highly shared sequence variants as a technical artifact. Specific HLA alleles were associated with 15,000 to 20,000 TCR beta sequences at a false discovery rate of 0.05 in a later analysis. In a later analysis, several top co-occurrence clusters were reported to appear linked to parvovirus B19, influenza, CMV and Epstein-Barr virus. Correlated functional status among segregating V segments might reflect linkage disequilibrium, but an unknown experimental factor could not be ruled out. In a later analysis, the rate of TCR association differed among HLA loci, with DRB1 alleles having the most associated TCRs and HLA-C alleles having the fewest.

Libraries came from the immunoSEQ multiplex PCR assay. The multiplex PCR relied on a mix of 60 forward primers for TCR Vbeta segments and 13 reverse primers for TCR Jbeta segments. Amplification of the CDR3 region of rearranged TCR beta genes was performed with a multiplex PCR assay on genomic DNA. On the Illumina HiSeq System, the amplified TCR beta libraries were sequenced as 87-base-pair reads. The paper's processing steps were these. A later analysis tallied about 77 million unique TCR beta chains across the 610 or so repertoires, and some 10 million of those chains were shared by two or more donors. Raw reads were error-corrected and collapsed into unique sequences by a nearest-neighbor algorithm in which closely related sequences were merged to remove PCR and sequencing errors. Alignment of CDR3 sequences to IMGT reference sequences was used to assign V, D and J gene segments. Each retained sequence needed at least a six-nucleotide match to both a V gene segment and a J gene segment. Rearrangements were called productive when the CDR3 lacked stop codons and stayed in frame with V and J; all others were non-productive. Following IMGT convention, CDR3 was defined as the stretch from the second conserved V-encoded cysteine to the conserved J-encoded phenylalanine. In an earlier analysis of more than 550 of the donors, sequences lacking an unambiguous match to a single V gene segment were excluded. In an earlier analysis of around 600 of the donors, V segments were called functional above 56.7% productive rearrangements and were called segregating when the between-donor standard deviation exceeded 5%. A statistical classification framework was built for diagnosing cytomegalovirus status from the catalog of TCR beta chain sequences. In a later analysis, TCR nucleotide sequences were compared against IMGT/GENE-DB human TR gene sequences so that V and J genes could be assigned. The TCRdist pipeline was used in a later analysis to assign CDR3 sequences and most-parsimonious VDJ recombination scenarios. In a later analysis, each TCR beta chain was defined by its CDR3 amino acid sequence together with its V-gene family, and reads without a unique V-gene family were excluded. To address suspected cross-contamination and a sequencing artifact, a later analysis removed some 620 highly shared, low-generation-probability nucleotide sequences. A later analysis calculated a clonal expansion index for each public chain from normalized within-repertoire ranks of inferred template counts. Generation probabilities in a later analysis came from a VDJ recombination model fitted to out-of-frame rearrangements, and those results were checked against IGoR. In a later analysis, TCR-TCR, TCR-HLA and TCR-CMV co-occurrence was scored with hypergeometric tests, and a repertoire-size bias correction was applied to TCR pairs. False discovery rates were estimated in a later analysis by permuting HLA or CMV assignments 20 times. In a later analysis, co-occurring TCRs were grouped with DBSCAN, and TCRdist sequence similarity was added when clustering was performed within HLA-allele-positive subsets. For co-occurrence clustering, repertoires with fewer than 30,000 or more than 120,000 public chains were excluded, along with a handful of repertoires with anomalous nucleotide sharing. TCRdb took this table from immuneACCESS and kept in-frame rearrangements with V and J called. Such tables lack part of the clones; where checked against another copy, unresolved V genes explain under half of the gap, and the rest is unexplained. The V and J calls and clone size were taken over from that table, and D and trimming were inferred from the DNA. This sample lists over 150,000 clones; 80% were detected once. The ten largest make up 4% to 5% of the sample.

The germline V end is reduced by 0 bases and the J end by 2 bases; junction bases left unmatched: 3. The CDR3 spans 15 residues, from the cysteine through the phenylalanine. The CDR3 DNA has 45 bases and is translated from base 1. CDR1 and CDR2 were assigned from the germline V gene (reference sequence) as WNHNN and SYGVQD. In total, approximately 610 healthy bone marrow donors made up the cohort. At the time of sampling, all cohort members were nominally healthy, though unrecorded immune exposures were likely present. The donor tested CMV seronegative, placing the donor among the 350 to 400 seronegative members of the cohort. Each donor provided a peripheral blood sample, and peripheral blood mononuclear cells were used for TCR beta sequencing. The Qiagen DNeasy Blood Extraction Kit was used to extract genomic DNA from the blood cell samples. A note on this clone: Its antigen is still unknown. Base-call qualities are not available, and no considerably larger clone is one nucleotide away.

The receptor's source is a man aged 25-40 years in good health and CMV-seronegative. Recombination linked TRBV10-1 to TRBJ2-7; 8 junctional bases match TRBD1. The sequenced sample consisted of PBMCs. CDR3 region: CASSESTGAAYEQYF. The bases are TGCGCCAGCAGTGAGTCGACAGGGGCAGCCTACGAGCAGTACTTC.